The 28 T cell receptor beta chains in this list originate from one sample, sequenced in a study of blood T cell repertoires in COVID-19. Here immunoSEQ multiplex PCR was the method, and the copy in TCRdb shows in-frame clones only, minus some. The sample carries approximately 98,000 clones, roughly 85% recorded once. The sample taken for sequencing was peripheral blood. All receptors come from a human donor in a cohort sampled during active COVID-19.

The rearrangement links TRBV5-1 to TRBJ2-3; weak D call: TRBD2 (5 bases). Germline assignment: CDR1 SGHRS and CDR2 YFSETQ. The CDR3 extends over 15 amino acids. V lost 3 bases and J lost 3, with 14 bases in between. The CDR3 coding sequence is TGCGCCAGCAGCTCCCCGGGCCCGGGGACAGATACGCAGTATTTT. Protein: CASSSPGPGTDTQYF.

J is TRBJ2-1 and V is TRBV20-1; 9 bases line up with TRBD2. The germline gives CDR1 DFQATT, CDR2 SNEGSKA (reference sequence). The CDR3 runs 15 residues. J was trimmed by 10 bases and V by 3 bases; bases with no gene match: 13. The chain's CDR3 is CSASRASGILREQFF. The DNA for the CDR3 is TGCAGTGCTAGTCGGGCTAGCGGGATTTTACGGGAGCAGTTCTTC.

The table lists this clone with a count of one. This sequence joins TRBV5-6 and TRBJ1-5; TRBD1 matches at 8 bases. The CDR3 is 17 amino acids. With V trimmed by 4 bases and J by 0 bases, 9 bases remained unmatched. Per the germline V gene, CDR1 is SGHDT and CDR2 is YYEEEE. The CDR3 reads CASSRAQGGYSNQPQHF. The CDR3 DNA is TGTGCCAGCAGCCGAGCACAGGGGGGCTATAGCAATCAGCCCCAGCATTTT.

The V call is TRBV27, the J call TRBJ2-2; D not resolved. This CDR3 contains 13 residues. Germline V lookup: CDR1 MNHEY, CDR2 SMNVEV (reference sequence). The V end was cut by 5 bases, the J end by 4 bases, with 8 bases between. The chain's CDR3 is CASSPHSTGELFF. Written as DNA, the CDR3 is TGTGCCAGCAGTCCGCACAGCACCGGGGAGCTGTTTTTT.

This clone showed up just once. The genes are TRBV11-3 and TRBJ2-5; possibly TRBD2 for D (7 bases). The CDR3 has 15 residues. Looked up from germline, CDR1 is SGHNT and CDR2 is YENEEA. V lost 6 bases and J lost 4, with 18 bases in between. The CDR3 sequence is CASSHRDPGGETQYF. The CDR3 bases are TGTGCCAGCAGTCACAGGGACCCGGGGGGAGAGACCCAGTACTTC.

This clone came up once. The rearrangement links TRBV18 to TRBJ1-5; D remains ambiguous. This CDR3 is 13 amino acids long. Trimming left V 3 bases short and J 4 bases short, with 7 bases between. CDR1 and CDR2 from the germline V gene are KGHSH and LQKENI. The CDR3 region is CASSPTGNQPQHF. CDR3 nucleotides: TGTGCCAGCTCACCTACGGGTAATCAGCCCCAGCATTTT.

This chain links TRBV30 with TRBJ1-2; 8 bases are shared with TRBD1. V lost 2 bases to trimming and J lost 6 bases; unmatched junction nucleotides: 5. Germline CDR1 is GTSNPN and CDR2 is SVGIG (reference sequence). CDR3 length: 13 residues. The DNA for the CDR3 is TGTGCCTGGAGTAACGGGACAGGAGATGGCTACACCTTC. Translating it yields CAWSNGTGDGYTF.

The V call is TRBV6-5, the J call TRBJ2-5; D possibly corresponds to TRBD2 (6 bases). Deletions cut 7 bases from V and 0 bases from J, with 12 bases between. The CDR3 spans 14 residues. Germline CDR1 is MNHEY and CDR2 is SVGAGI. The CDR3 nucleotides are TGTGCCAGCAACCTGGCGGGGAACCAAGAGACCCAGTACTTC. Encoded protein: CASNLAGNQETQYF.

The gene calls are TRBV29-1 and TRBJ2-7; possible D gene TRBD2, 6 bases. The V gene lost 3 bases and the J gene lost 1 base, with 19 bases spanning the gap. The CDR3 extends over 16 amino acids. Germline V gene lookup returns CDR1 SQVTM and CDR2 ANQGSEA. The CDR3 loop reads CSVDGGATRPSYEQYF. DNA of the CDR3: TGCAGCGTTGATGGCGGGGCCACCCGCCCATCCTACGAGCAGTACTTC.

This chain links TRBV24-1 with TRBJ1-2; TRBD1 agrees at 9 bases. J gave up 6 bases and V 4 bases, and 8 bases lay outside the gene matches. Per the germline V gene, CDR1 is KGHDR and CDR2 is SFDVKD. CDR3 size: 15 residues. The CDR3 spells CATSERTGVIDGYTF. CDR3 nucleotide sequence: TGTGCCACCAGTGAGAGGACAGGGGTAATCGATGGCTACACCTTC.

The rearrangement uses TRBV6-5 and TRBJ1-3; tentatively, D is TRBD1 (5 bases). The ends were cut back, 8 bases at V and 2 bases at J, with 13 bases in the middle. The CDR3 has 14 residues. Germline V gene lookup returns CDR1 MNHEY and CDR2 SVGAGI. The CDR3 coding sequence is TGTGCCAGCTCTGCTCGGGGGGCTGGAAACACCATATATTTT. Translated: CASSARGAGNTIYF.

The chain has TRBV27 and TRBJ2-7; 10 nucleotides align to TRBD1. In germline, CDR1 is MNHEY, CDR2 SMNVEV (reference sequence). V shed 3 bases, J shed 2 bases, and the junction held 4 bases outside the gene matches. The length of the CDR3 is 15 residues. The CDR3 spells CASSLGQGPTYEQYF. CDR3 sequence (DNA): TGTGCCAGCAGTTTGGGACAGGGGCCCACCTACGAGCAGTACTTC.

The chain has TRBV2 and TRBJ1-5, with TRBD1 identical over 8 bases. V dropped 3 bases and J dropped 1; count of bases not matched to a gene: 5. This CDR3 spans 16 amino acids. Germline-derived CDR1 and CDR2 are SNHLY and FYNNEI. Here the CDR3 reads CASSDRQGISNQPQHF. The CDR3 coding sequence is TGTGCCAGCAGTGACCGACAGGGGATAAGCAATCAGCCCCAGCATTTT.

The J gene is TRBJ1-6, the V gene TRBV4-1; a weak D match, TRBD1 (5 bases). The CDR3 is 15 residues long. Germline CDR1 MGHRA, CDR2 YSYEKL. V lost 2 bases and J lost 7, with 12 bases in between. CDR3 bases: TGCGCCAGCAGCCAAATAACGCAGGGAAATTCACCCCTCCACTTT. Protein product: CASSQITQGNSPLHF.

This chain connects TRBV10-3 to TRBJ1-3, with D perhaps matching TRBD1 (5 bases). CDR1 and CDR2 from the germline V gene are ENHRY and SYGVKD. Trimming pared 7 bases from V and 0 bases from J, leaving 10 bases between. CDR3 length: 14 residues. CDR3 DNA sequence: TGTGCCATCAAAGGGGAAAGCTCTGGAAACACCATATATTTT. It yields the protein CAIKGESSGNTIYF.

The chain couples TRBV18 to TRBJ1-2; D might be TRBD1 (6 bases). Germline V gives CDR1 KGHSH, CDR2 LQKENI. The CDR3 is 15 residues long. The V and J ends lost 0 bases and 5 bases respectively, with 13 bases between them. The CDR3 sequence is CASSPPRDRPYGYTF. CDR3 nucleotides: TGTGCCAGCTCACCACCGAGAGACAGGCCTTATGGCTACACCTTC.

This clone was picked up one time. This rearrangement joins TRBV28 to TRBJ1-5; tentative D call: TRBD1 (6 bases). The CDR3 has 15 amino acids. In germline, CDR1 is MDHEN, CDR2 SYDVKM. Trimming took off 7 bases at V and 4 bases at J, with 17 bases between the two ends. The DNA of the CDR3 is TGTGCCAGCACCTCCGAGGGAGGGGGGAATCAGCCCCAGCATTTT. Protein product: CASTSEGGGNQPQHF.

This clone was counted only a few times. The rearrangement joins TRBV3-1 (or the pseudogene TRBV3-2) to TRBJ1-6; weak D call: TRBD1 (5 bases). This CDR3 region has 15 residues. V lost 4 bases and J lost 6, with 13 bases in between. In germline, CDR1 is LGHDT, CDR2 YNNKEL (reference sequence). The CDR3, as DNA: TGTGCCAGCAGCCCCGGACACCTCTCTAATTCACCCCTCCACTTT. This sequence encodes CASSPGHLSNSPLHF.

The V call is TRBV7-3, the J call TRBJ2-5, with 7 bases aligning to TRBD2. Germline CDR1 reads SGHTA; CDR2 reads FQGTGA. V shed 5 bases, J shed 2 bases, and the junction held 5 bases outside the gene matches. This CDR3 has 14 residues. DNA of the CDR3: TGTGCCAGCAGCCGCGGGGGAGTGCAAGAGACCCAGTACTTC. It codes for CASSRGGVQETQYF.

This chain joins TRBV6-5 and TRBJ2-2; D may be TRBD1 (6 bases). The CDR3 consists of 14 residues. V was clipped by 4 bases and J by 4 bases, with 10 bases between them. Germline V gives CDR1 MNHEY, CDR2 SVGAGI. In DNA form, the CDR3 reads TGTGCCAGCAGTTTTGGACAGTTCACCGGGGAGCTGTTTTTT. Protein product: CASSFGQFTGELFF.

The chain is built from TRBV5-1 and TRBJ2-3, with D tentatively TRBD1 (6 bases). Germline values: CDR1 SGHRS, CDR2 YFSETQ. The CDR3 contains 16 residues. V was cut by 4 bases and J by 5 bases, with 20 bases left in between. The CDR3 loop is CASSPLPRGGVDTQYF. Written as DNA, the CDR3 is TGCGCCAGCAGCCCCCTTCCCAGGGGTGGGGTAGATACGCAGTATTTT.

The chain recombines TRBV4-2 with TRBJ2-7; D is ambiguous. This CDR3 contains 13 residues. Germline CDR1 is LGHNA and CDR2 is YNFKEQ. V was pared by 1 base and J by 2 bases, with 6 bases between. The DNA for the CDR3 is TGTGCCAGCAGCCAAGGCGGAACCTACGAGCAGTACTTC. Protein sequence: CASSQGGTYEQYF.

The V and J genes are TRBV4-1 and TRBJ1-1; 7 positions agree with TRBD1. This CDR3 is built from 15 residues. Germline CDR1 reads MGHRA; CDR2 reads YSYEKL. J lost 10 bases, V lost 2 bases, and 13 bases had no gene match. CDR3 coding DNA: TGCGCCAGCAGCCAATCGACCCAGGAGGGGGCGGGAGCTTTCTTT. It yields the protein CASSQSTQEGAGAFF.

V usage is TRBV7-8 and J usage is TRBJ1-4; a possible D gene is TRBD1 (6 bases). The CDR3 loop spans 16 amino acids. Per germline, CDR1 SGHVS and CDR2 FQNEAQ. The V gene lost 5 bases and the J gene lost 2 bases, with 15 bases spanning the gap. CDR3 DNA: TGTGCCAGCAGCCCCGAGCAGGGGAACACTAATGAAAAACTGTTTTTT. This encodes CASSPEQGNTNEKLFF.

The chain is built from TRBV7-8 and TRBJ1-5; no reliable D call. Trimming shortened V by 5 bases and J by 7 bases, and 15 bases separated the two germline ends. The CDR3 totals 14 residues. CDR1 is SGHVS, CDR2 FQNEAQ, per germline. The CDR3 region has the DNA TGTGCCAGCAGCCCCGGGAGGACCATGCAGCCCCAGCATTTT. It yields the protein CASSPGRTMQPQHF.

This clone was seen once. DNA for the CDR3: TGTGCCAGTAGTAACAGCGGGGTTAACACTGAAGCTTTCTTT. It is translated as CASSNSGVNTEAFF. The gene calls are TRBV19 and TRBJ1-1; D not certain. The length of the CDR3 is 14 residues. Germline CDR1 LNHDA, CDR2 SQIVND (reference sequence). The ends were cut back, 4 bases at V and 2 bases at J, with 11 bases in the middle.

The rearrangement links TRBV19 to TRBJ2-5; 11 nucleotides agree with TRBD1. The CDR3 is made up of 14 amino acids. Trimming at V came to 3 bases and at J to 4 bases, leaving 1 base not matched to a gene. CDR1 and CDR2 from the germline V gene are LNHDA and SQIVND (reference sequence). CDR3 sequence reads: CASSMGQGVETQYF. DNA of the CDR3: TGTGCCAGTAGTATGGGACAGGGGGTAGAGACCCAGTACTTC. Based on the CDR3 plus reference TRBV19 and TRBJ2-5, the full variable domain is DGGITQSPKYLFRKEGQNVTLSCEQNLNHDAMYWYRQDPGQGLRLIYYSQIVNDFQKGDIAEGYSVSREKKESFPLTVTSAQKNPTAFYLCASSMGQGVETQYFGPGTRLLVL.

The chain links TRBV29-1 to TRBJ2-6; tentatively, D is TRBD2 (6 bases). The germline gives CDR1 SQVTM, CDR2 ANQGSEA. Trimming cost V 6 bases and J 4 bases, with 16 bases left between them. This CDR3 has 15 residues. CDR3: CSVEEGTSGANVLTF. In DNA form, the CDR3 reads TGCAGCGTGGAGGAGGGGACTTCAGGGGCCAACGTCCTGACTTTC. Together with reference TRBV29-1 and TRBJ2-6, the CDR3 gives the full variable domain: SAVISQKPSRDICQRGTSLTIQCQVDSQVTMMFWYRQQPGQSLTLIATANQGSEATYESGFVIDKFPISRPNLTFSTLTVSNMSPEDSSIYLCSVEEGTSGANVLTFGAGSRLTVL.